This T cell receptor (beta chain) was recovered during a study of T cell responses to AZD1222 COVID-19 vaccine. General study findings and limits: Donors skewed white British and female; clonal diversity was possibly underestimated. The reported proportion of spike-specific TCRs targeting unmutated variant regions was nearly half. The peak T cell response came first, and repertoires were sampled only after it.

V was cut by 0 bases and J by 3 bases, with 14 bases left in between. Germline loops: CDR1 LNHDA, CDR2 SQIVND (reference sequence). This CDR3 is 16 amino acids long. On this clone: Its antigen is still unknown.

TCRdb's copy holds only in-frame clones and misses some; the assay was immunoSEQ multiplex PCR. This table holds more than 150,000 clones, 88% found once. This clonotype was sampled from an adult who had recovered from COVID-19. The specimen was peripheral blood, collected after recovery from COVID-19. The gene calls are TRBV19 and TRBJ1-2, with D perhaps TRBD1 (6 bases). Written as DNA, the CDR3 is TGTGCCAGTAGTATAGAGCAGGGGCGAGACTACTATGGCTACACCTTC. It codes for CASSIEQGRDYYGYTF.